These 29 T cell receptor beta chains originate from one sample sequenced in a study of T cell responses to AZD1222 COVID-19 vaccine (TCRdb year 2021). The method was the immunoSEQ multiplex PCR assay. Here the immuneACCESS table is served through TCRdb, limited to in-frame sequences with V and J called. Missing clones are a known gap in these copies; in checked studies unresolved V genes cover under half, and the rest lacks a known reason. Within this sample are over 100,000 clones, with more than 75% of them counted one time only. The ten top clones hold around 24% of the sample. Reading the label with the study, this specimen's time point is: baseline before first vaccination. Material: peripheral blood, obtained on day 0 of AZD1222 vaccination. These receptors came from an adult in good health.

The rearrangement uses TRBV5-1 and TRBJ1-5, with 7 bases matching TRBD1. CDR1 is SGHRS and CDR2 is YFSETQ in the germline V gene. This CDR3 is built from 18 residues. V was clipped by 1 base and J by 5 bases; unmatched bases: 15. DNA of the CDR3: TGCGCCAGCAGCTTGTCCCCCGTGACAGGGAGGTGGGATCAGCCCCAGCATTTT. Translated: CASSLSPVTGRWDQPQHF. The entire variable domain, with the rest obtained from reference TRBV5-1 and TRBJ1-5, is as follows: KAGVTQTPRYLIKTRGQQVTLSCSPISGHRSVSWYQQTPGQGLQFLFEYFSETQRNKGNFPGRFSGRQFSNSRSEMNVSTLELGDSALYLCASSLSPVTGRWDQPQHFGDGTRLSIL.

The J gene is TRBJ2-2, the V gene TRBV3-1 (or the pseudogene TRBV3-2); TRBD1 might be the D (5 bases). Germline loops: CDR1 LGHDT, CDR2 YNNKEL (reference sequence). This CDR3 is 16 amino acids long. Trimming removed 1 base at V and 0 bases at J, with 9 bases between. The CDR3 region is CASSQGAGTNTGELFF. The CDR3 DNA is TGTGCCAGCAGCCAAGGGGCAGGGACGAACACCGGGGAGCTGTTTTTT.

The V call is TRBV28, the J call TRBJ1-2; D gene unclear. CDR1 is MDHEN, CDR2 SYDVKM, per germline. The CDR3 runs to 15 residues. V was cut by 2 bases and J by 1 base, with 11 bases left in between. DNA of the CDR3: TGTGCCAGCAGTTTAACTGGGGAGGGTAACTATGGCTACACCTTC. This translates into CASSLTGEGNYGYTF.

The CDR3 nucleotides are TGTGCCAGCAGGGAGACAGATACGCAGTATTTT. This translates into CASRETDTQYF. This chain connects TRBV6-6 to TRBJ2-3; D gene ambiguous. V dropped 6 bases and J dropped 3 bases, with 4 bases sitting between them. There are 11 residues in the CDR3. The V gene's germline CDR1 is MNHNY and CDR2 SVGAGI (reference sequence).

The rearrangement joins TRBV24-1 to TRBJ2-2; TRBD2 matches at 11 bases. V lost 4 bases and J lost 4; bases outside the gene matches: 4. There are 16 residues in the CDR3. CDR1 KGHDR and CDR2 SFDVKD come from the germline V gene. The CDR3 sequence: CATSEAGTSGTGELFF. In nucleotides, the CDR3 is TGTGCCACCAGTGAGGCCGGGACTAGCGGCACCGGGGAGCTGTTTTTT.

This clone was observed once. The CDR3 DNA follows: TGTGCCAGCAGCTTGGACATTGCCCAGGGGGCGCAGTATTTT. Translation: CASSLDIAQGAQYF. The chain links TRBV11-2 to TRBJ2-3; TRBD1 aligns across 7 bases. Germline V gene lookup returns CDR1 SGHAT and CDR2 FQNNGV. The CDR3 has 14 residues. The junction had 10 bases not matched to a gene; V was cut back by 3 bases and J by 10 bases.

The chain employs TRBV15 and TRBJ1-2; 9 bases fit TRBD1. J gave up 8 bases and V 1 base, and 8 bases lay outside the gene matches. Germline assignment: CDR1 LNHNV and CDR2 YYDKDF (reference sequence). This CDR3 region has 15 residues. The CDR3 DNA reads TGTGCCACCAGCAGAGGATCGACAGGGGGGGCCGGCTACACCTTC. Translation gives CATSRGSTGGAGYTF.

The chain combines TRBV5-4 with TRBJ2-5; D gene ambiguous. V lost 0 bases, J lost 5 bases, and 14 bases lay in between. The CDR3 is 15 residues long. Germline assignment: CDR1 SGHNT and CDR2 YYREEE (reference sequence). DNA of the CDR3: TGTGCCAGCAGCTTGGCGCCCGTAGGTTGGGAGACCCAGTACTTC. Translation gives CASSLAPVGWETQYF.

The genes are TRBV19 and TRBJ1-3; 11 positions match TRBD1. Germline loops: CDR1 LNHDA, CDR2 SQIVND (reference sequence). The CDR3 length is 16 residues. The trim removed 7 bases at V and 0 bases at J, leaving 5 bases unmatched. CDR3 sequence reads: CASTRTGGHSGNTIYF. CDR3 nucleotides: TGTGCCAGTACCAGGACAGGGGGCCACTCTGGAAACACCATATATTTT. The whole variable domain, filled in from reference TRBV19 and TRBJ1-3, reads DGGITQSPKYLFRKEGQNVTLSCEQNLNHDAMYWYRQDPGQGLRLIYYSQIVNDFQKGDIAEGYSVSREKKESFPLTVTSAQKNPTAFYLCASTRTGGHSGNTIYFGEGSWLTVV.

The chain carries TRBV6-6 and TRBJ1-5, with 12 bases aligning to TRBD1. Looked up from germline, CDR1 is MNHNY and CDR2 is SVGAGI (reference sequence). There are 17 residues in the CDR3. V lost 5 bases, J lost 6 bases, and 11 bases stayed unmatched. The DNA for the CDR3 is TGTGCCAGCAGTCCCCGGCTCCCGGGACAGGGGGCTCAGCCCCAGCATTTT. The encoded protein is CASSPRLPGQGAQPQHF.

This chain connects TRBV4-2 to TRBJ2-1; TRBD1 or TRBD2 may be the D gene (6 bases each). The germline V and J ends were trimmed by 2 bases and 6 bases, with 11 bases remaining between them. The CDR3 totals 14 residues. CDR1 and CDR2 (germline): LGHNA, YNFKEQ. The CDR3 region has the DNA TGTGCCAGCAGCCAAAGGGGGGCGGGCAATGAGCAGTTCTTC. Translation gives CASSQRGAGNEQFF.

This chain connects TRBV12-3 or TRBV12-4 to TRBJ1-1; no clear D gene. CDR3 length equals 11 residues. V lost 5 bases, J lost 8 bases, and 9 bases lay in between. The CDR3 sequence is CASSLRYEAFF. The CDR3 DNA reads TGTGCCAGCAGTCTTCGTTACGAAGCTTTCTTT.

The chain joins TRBV5-6 to TRBJ2-2; no clear D gene. The CDR3 totals 11 residues. Germline assignment: CDR1 SGHDT and CDR2 YYEEEE. The ends were cut back, 4 bases at V and 13 bases at J, with 11 bases in the middle. CDR3 DNA sequence: TGTGCCAGCAGCCGCGCCGGTGGGCTGTTTTTT. Amino acids: CASSRAGGLFF. The full variable domain, in which reference TRBV5-6 and TRBJ2-2 provide the parts outside the CDR3, is DAGVTQSPTHLIKTRGQQVTLRCSPKSGHDTVSWYQQALGQGPQFIFQYYEEEERQRGNFPDRFSGHQFPNYSSELNVNALLLGDSALYLCASSRAGGLFFGEGSRLTVL.

The chain couples TRBV12-3 or TRBV12-4 to TRBJ2-4; 7 bases map to TRBD1. The CDR3 loop spans 11 amino acids. With 5 bases clipped from V and 13 bases from J, the junction kept 5 bases outside the gene matches. The CDR3 spells CASSQGTEQYF. The CDR3 DNA reads TGTGCCAGCAGTCAAGGGACAGAGCAGTACTTC.

The chain couples TRBV15 to TRBJ2-7; perhaps TRBD1 as D (6 bases). The CDR3 is 11 amino acids. The germline V gene encodes CDR1 LNHNV and CDR2 YYDKDF (reference sequence). Trimming removed 8 bases at V and 3 bases at J, with 8 bases between. The CDR3 region is CATEQGYEQYF. Here the CDR3 DNA reads TGTGCCACCGAACAGGGCTACGAGCAGTACTTC.

The chain joins TRBV7-2 to TRBJ2-7; D unresolved. V was pared by 5 bases and J by 0 bases, with 14 bases between. The CDR3 spans 15 residues. The germline V gene has CDR1 SGHTA and CDR2 FQGNSA. The CDR3 spells CASSETESSSYEQYF. The CDR3 DNA follows: TGTGCCAGCAGCGAGACCGAGTCTAGCTCCTACGAGCAGTACTTC.

The CDR3, as DNA: TGCGCCAGCAGCCAAGGGACTAGCGTGTACAATGAGCAGTTCTTC. Its translation: CASSQGTSVYNEQFF. The gene calls are TRBV4-1 and TRBJ2-1; 9 bases match TRBD2. Unmatched junction bases numbered 2, after V lost 1 base and J lost 4 bases. Germline values: CDR1 MGHRA, CDR2 YSYEKL. The CDR3 covers 15 residues.

The chain couples TRBV7-2 to TRBJ2-7; TRBD1 might be the D (6 bases). V was pared by 8 bases and J by 3 bases, with 14 bases between. The CDR3 covers 13 residues. The germline gives CDR1 SGHTA, CDR2 FQGNSA. The CDR3 is CASGGQLLYEQYF. The CDR3 coding sequence is TGTGCCAGCGGAGGACAGCTGCTCTACGAGCAGTACTTC.

CDR3 in amino acids: CASRRLRETNEKLFF. The CDR3 region has the DNA TGTGCCAGCAGAAGACTCAGGGAAACTAATGAAAAACTGTTTTTT. V and J are TRBV13 and TRBJ1-4, with D tentatively TRBD1 (5 bases). CDR1 is PRHDT, CDR2 FYEKMQ, per germline (reference sequence). This CDR3 comprises 15 residues. Trimming removed 6 bases from V and 1 base from J, with 12 bases in between.

The chain has TRBV2 and TRBJ1-1, with 8 nucleotides matching TRBD1. The CDR3 consists of 15 residues. CDR1 and CDR2 from the germline V gene are SNHLY and FYNNEI. With 6 bases clipped from V and 1 base from J, the junction kept 7 bases outside the gene matches. As DNA, the CDR3 is TGTGCCAGCAGGGCCACCGACAGGGGGAACACTGAAGCTTTCTTT. Translated, it gives CASRATDRGNTEAFF.

The gene calls are TRBV10-3 and TRBJ2-7, with D possibly TRBD2 on 6 matching bases. The V end was cut by 7 bases, the J end by 3 bases, with 16 bases between. The CDR3 loop spans 14 amino acids. The germline V gene has CDR1 ENHRY and CDR2 SYGVKD. The CDR3 here is CAINGGGGNYEQYF. The CDR3 DNA follows: TGTGCCATCAACGGGGGTGGAGGTAACTACGAGCAGTACTTC.

V is TRBV19 and J is TRBJ1-1, with TRBD1 matching over 8 bases. The CDR3 sequence is 14 residues long. V lost 6 bases to trimming and J lost 4 bases; unmatched junction nucleotides: 7. Germline values: CDR1 LNHDA, CDR2 SQIVND (reference sequence). Here the CDR3 reads CASRRTGIGTEAFF. The CDR3 nucleotides are TGTGCCAGTAGACGGACAGGGATCGGCACTGAAGCTTTCTTT.

The chain joins TRBV5-5 to TRBJ2-3; tentative D call: TRBD2 (5 bases). Germline CDR1 and CDR2: SGHKS and YYEKEE (reference sequence). The CDR3 sequence is 14 residues long. Trimming removed 1 base at V and 6 bases at J, with 12 bases between. CDR3 nucleotides: TGTGCCAGCAGCTTGAGGACTGACACCGATACGCAGTATTTT. This sequence encodes CASSLRTDTDTQYF.

The genes are TRBV5-6 and TRBJ1-6; D is possibly TRBD1 (6 bases). The CDR3 is 17 amino acids. V lost 3 bases, J lost 6 bases, and 19 bases lay in between. Germline values: CDR1 SGHDT, CDR2 YYEEEE. The CDR3 DNA follows: TGTGCCAGCAGCTCCCTACAACAGGGCCCGGGTAATTCACCCCTCCACTTT. This gives the protein CASSSLQQGPGNSPLHF.

The chain couples TRBV7-2 to TRBJ1-2, with D unresolved. V gave up 5 bases and J gave up 4 bases, with 11 bases separating them. Germline lookup yields CDR1 SGHTA and CDR2 FQGNSA. The length of the CDR3 is 13 residues. This chain's CDR3 is CASSQERIYGYTF. In nucleotides, the CDR3 is TGTGCCAGCAGCCAAGAGCGCATCTATGGCTACACCTTC.

The table lists this clone with a count of one. The chain recombines TRBV6-5 with TRBJ1-6; no definite D call. V was shortened by 10 bases and J by 0 bases, with 13 bases between the two germline ends. Per the germline V gene, CDR1 is MNHEY and CDR2 is SVGAGI. This CDR3 is built from 15 residues. Here the CDR3 DNA reads TGTGCCACCGGACCCTCGAGCTCCTATAATTCACCCCTCCACTTT. Protein product: CATGPSSSYNSPLHF.

The CDR3 region is CASSQAAGETQYF. The CDR3 coding sequence is TGCGCCAGCAGCCAAGCCGCAGGGGAGACCCAGTACTTC. The chain employs TRBV4-1 and TRBJ2-5; perhaps TRBD1 as D (5 bases). Germline CDR1 is MGHRA and CDR2 is YSYEKL. V lost 1 base, J lost 5 bases, and 8 bases lay in between. The CDR3 sequence is 13 residues long.

The chain joins TRBV5-5 to TRBJ1-2; the D gene is possibly TRBD1 (5 bases). This CDR3 comprises 14 residues. The germline gives CDR1 SGHKS, CDR2 YYEKEE (reference sequence). V lost 3 bases, J lost 11 bases, and 20 bases lay in between. The CDR3 bases are TGTGCCAGCAGCTCCTCCGGGGCCAGGCGAATGTACACCTTC. Amino acids: CASSSSGARRMYTF.

This clone was seen once. The CDR3 sequence is CASTKDHLSSYEQYF. As DNA, the CDR3 is TGTGCCAGCACCAAGGACCATTTGAGCTCCTACGAGCAGTACTTC. The chain joins TRBV27 to TRBJ2-7, with D hard to call. The CDR3 is made up of 15 amino acids. CDR1 is MNHEY, CDR2 SMNVEV, per germline (reference sequence). Trimming shortened V by 7 bases and J by 0 bases, and 16 bases separated the two germline ends.